These 15 T cell receptor beta chains share one sample of origin, sequenced in a study of regulatory T cells. Notes on the study in general: Hydrophobic residues at CDR3 positions 6 and 7 were enriched in conventional CD4+ T cells of CD3G-deficient patients.

Primers: 52 TRBV forward and 13 TRBJ reverse. The assay was immunoSEQ multiplex PCR, and TCRdb's table has in-frame clones only and misses some. The sample comprises approximately 31,000 clones, about 93% of which are singletons, and approximately 0.98% rests with the top ten. Their target antigens are unknown. The sequencing input was conventional CD4+ T cells sorted from blood. All receptors come from a child aged 2-15 years with CD3G deficiency.

This chain uses TRBV28 with TRBJ1-2, with D possibly TRBD1 on 5 matching bases. Trimming shortened V by 6 bases and J by 7 bases, and 15 bases separated the two germline ends. Germline V CDR1 and CDR2: MDHEN, SYDVKM. The CDR3 is made up of 13 amino acids. This CDR3 is CASRLGVFGGYTF. The CDR3 DNA is TGTGCCAGCAGGCTAGGGGTTTTCGGTGGCTACACCTTC.

V and J are TRBV6-1 and TRBJ2-3, with unresolved D. V was trimmed by 2 bases and J by 6 bases, leaving 9 bases between them. CDR1 and CDR2 from the germline V gene are MNHNS and SASEGT. This CDR3 has 13 amino acids. CDR3 nucleotides: TGTGCCAGCAGTGAAATCGGAGTCGATACGCAGTATTTT. The encoded protein is CASSEIGVDTQYF.

The genes are TRBV18 and TRBJ2-1, with D possibly matching TRBD2 (5 bases). CDR1 and CDR2 from the germline V gene are KGHSH and LQKENI. This CDR3 comprises 14 residues. Trimming pared 2 bases from V and 9 bases from J, leaving 14 bases between. The CDR3 is CASSPDKEGSEQFF. The CDR3 DNA reads TGTGCCAGCTCACCAGACAAGGAAGGGAGTGAGCAGTTCTTC.

The chain has TRBV7-8 and TRBJ2-3; TRBD1 matches at 8 bases. The J segment lost 4 bases and the V segment lost 4 bases, leaving 10 bases of the junction unmatched. Germline-derived CDR1 and CDR2 are SGHVS and FQNEAQ. This CDR3 contains 16 residues. The CDR3, as DNA: TGTGCCAGCAGCTCTGGACAGGGTCTTGGCTCAGATACGCAGTATTTT. Translating it yields CASSSGQGLGSDTQYF.

J is TRBJ1-1 and V is TRBV30; possibly TRBD1 for D (5 bases). Germline CDR1 is GTSNPN and CDR2 is SVGIG (reference sequence). Between the trimmed V and J ends, which lost 0 bases and 0 bases, there was a span of 14 bases. CDR3 size: 16 residues. This CDR3 reads CAWSVKGRPMNTEAFF. The CDR3 coding sequence is TGTGCCTGGAGTGTAAAGGGGAGGCCTATGAACACTGAAGCTTTCTTT.

The gene calls are TRBV28 and TRBJ2-1; TRBD2 matches at 9 bases. Unmatched junction bases numbered 9, after V lost 2 bases and J lost 7 bases. CDR3 length equals 16 residues. The germline CDR1 and CDR2 sequences are MDHEN and SYDVKM. CDR3 loop: CASSLLTSGRLNEQFF. The CDR3 nucleotides read TGTGCCAGCAGTTTACTAACAAGCGGGAGGCTTAATGAGCAGTTCTTC.

The chain employs TRBV20-1 and TRBJ2-3, with unresolved D. Germline V gene data show CDR1 as DFQATT and CDR2 as SNEGSKA (reference sequence). The CDR3 length is 11 residues. Trimming pared 1 base from V and 5 bases from J, leaving 4 bases between. Here the CDR3 reads CSARVQDTQYF. CDR3 coding DNA: TGCAGTGCTAGAGTACAAGATACGCAGTATTTT.

This clone was seen just once. V and J are TRBV28 and TRBJ2-5; possibly TRBD1 or TRBD2 for D (5 bases each). The tail of the sequence fits TRBJ2-7 better, so the J call may be wrong. Germline loops: CDR1 MDHEN, CDR2 SYDVKM. The CDR3 loop spans 14 amino acids. In nucleotides, the CDR3 is TGTGCCAGCAGTGAAGGGACGACGCGTTTCGAGCAGTACTTC. Translation: CASSEGTTRFEQYF.

This chain joins TRBV28 and TRBJ2-7; 14 bases map to TRBD2. Losses at the gene ends were 6 bases for V and 9 bases for J; bases not matched to a gene: 7. The CDR3 runs 14 residues. Germline CDR1 reads MDHEN; CDR2 reads SYDVKM. The CDR3: CASRAGTSGSAQYF. CDR3 sequence (DNA): TGTGCCAGCAGGGCCGGGACTAGCGGGAGTGCGCAGTACTTC.

The chain links TRBV7-8 to TRBJ2-7; a possible D gene is TRBD1 (5 bases). CDR3 size: 17 residues. Germline loops: CDR1 SGHVS, CDR2 FQNEAQ. V gave up 5 bases and J gave up 2 bases, with 22 bases separating them. The DNA of the CDR3 is TGTGCCAGCAGCCCCCAAGCCTACAGGCGACGACCCTACGAGCAGTACTTC. Translated: CASSPQAYRRRPYEQYF.

The rearrangement uses TRBV5-1 and TRBJ1-2; TRBD1 might be the D (6 bases). This CDR3 has 21 residues. The germline V and J ends were trimmed by 4 bases and 0 bases, with 31 bases remaining between them. Germline V gene data show CDR1 as SGHRS and CDR2 as YFSETQ. The DNA for the CDR3 is TGCGCCAGCAGCCCCAACCCCCGGGGGGGCCCGGACCCTACCTCTAACTATGGCTACACCTTC. It encodes CASSPNPRGGPDPTSNYGYTF.

The chain is built from TRBV28 and TRBJ1-5; maybe TRBD1 (6 bases). V lost 6 bases to trimming and J lost 7 bases, with 19 bases between them. The CDR3 spans 15 residues. Per germline, CDR1 MDHEN and CDR2 SYDVKM. The CDR3 sequence: CASSRGGGNSQPQHF. The CDR3 bases are TGTGCCAGCAGCCGAGGGGGGGGGAACTCCCAGCCCCAGCATTTT.

V gene TRBV5-1 combines with J gene TRBJ2-5; D is tentatively TRBD1 or TRBD2 (6 bases each). This CDR3 has 14 residues. Germline CDR1 reads SGHRS; CDR2 reads YFSETQ. Between the trimmed V and J ends, which lost 5 bases and 1 base, there was a span of 12 bases. As DNA, the CDR3 is TGCGCCAGCAGACAGGGACTTGTCCAAGAGACCCAGTACTTC. Protein product: CASRQGLVQETQYF.

The chain has TRBV5-1 and TRBJ2-7; 10 nucleotides align to TRBD2. Trimming at V came to 0 bases and at J to 7 bases, leaving 7 bases not matched to a gene. CDR1 and CDR2 from the germline V gene are SGHRS and YFSETQ. The CDR3 contains 15 residues. CDR3 sequence: CASSLAASGSSEQYF. The CDR3 DNA reads TGCGCCAGCAGCTTGGCAGCTAGCGGGAGCTCGGAGCAGTACTTC.

J is TRBJ2-3 and V is TRBV10-3, with TRBD2 matching over 7 bases. The CDR3 covers 13 residues. V shed 6 bases, J shed 2 bases, and the junction held 2 bases outside the gene matches. Germline assignment: CDR1 ENHRY and CDR2 SYGVKD. CDR3 nucleotides: TGTGCCATCAGGACTAGCCTCACAGATACGCAGTATTTT. This gives the protein CAIRTSLTDTQYF.